This T cell receptor beta chain was recorded in a study of T cell responses to AZD1222 COVID-19 vaccine. The study's findings and limits: Receipt of two AZD1222 doses was followed by a rise in Spike-specific TCR breadth and depth. In a largely white British group with more females than males, clonal diversity was possibly underestimated. Repertoire sampling occurred only after the peak T cell response. Nearly half of unique spike-specific TCRs reportedly avoided B.1.351 and B.1.1.7 mutated regions.

Concerning this clone: Its cognate antigen is unknown.

The CDR3 is made up of 16 amino acids. Unmatched junction bases numbered 6, after V lost 2 bases and J lost 5 bases. CDR1 and CDR2 from the germline V gene are LGHDT and YNNKEL (reference sequence). Sequencing used immunoSEQ multiplex PCR; TCRdb keeps in-frame clones, though not all of them. The sample lists roughly 150,000 clones; 90% were seen once. The chain carries TRBV3-1 (or the pseudogene TRBV3-2) and TRBJ2-2; 9 bases are shared with TRBD1. This receptor was taken from an adult who received the AZD1222 COVID-19 vaccine. The sample here was peripheral blood, taken 28 days after the second AZD1222 dose. The CDR3 is CASSQPTGGRTGELFF. CDR3 sequence (DNA): TGTGCCAGCAGCCAACCGACAGGGGGGAGGACCGGGGAGCTGTTTTTT.